These 7 T cell receptor beta chains were all obtained from the same sample, sequenced in a study of beta chain features in type 1 diabetes. The authors reverse transcribed all of the isolated RNA, so sequencing captured expressed TCRB transcripts. The method was immunoSEQ multiplex PCR; TCRdb's version includes in-frame clones alone and lacks a portion of them. There are fewer than 550,000 clones in the sample; around 10% occur only once, and about 0.045% lies in the top ten. Sequenced: naive CD4+ T cells from blood. These receptors all stem from a woman between 18 and 30 years old in good health.

This clone was seen only a few times. The chain recombines TRBV4-1 with TRBJ2-7; no definite D call. The CDR3 is made up of 14 amino acids. The V gene lost 1 base and the J gene lost 5 bases, with 12 bases spanning the gap. CDR1 is MGHRA and CDR2 is YSYEKL in the germline V gene. The CDR3 loop is CASSQGPIWNEQYF. The CDR3, as DNA: TGCGCCAGCAGCCAAGGCCCTATCTGGAACGAGCAGTACTTC.

The V and J genes are TRBV7-9 and TRBJ2-3, with D unresolved. The germline gives CDR1 SEHNR, CDR2 FQNEAQ (reference sequence). This CDR3 has 15 residues. Trimming removed 4 bases at V and 6 bases at J, with 17 bases between. The CDR3 sequence is CASSWWPRAHDTQYF. CDR3 sequence (DNA): TGTGCCAGCAGCTGGTGGCCTCGCGCACACGATACGCAGTATTTT.

The table lists this clone with a few counts. V and J are TRBV28 and TRBJ1-2; 8 positions agree with TRBD1. The germline V gene encodes CDR1 MDHEN and CDR2 SYDVKM. V gave up 10 bases and J gave up 6 bases; unmatched junction bases: 7. CDR3 length: 12 amino acids. The chain's CDR3 is CATHRQGHGYTF. The CDR3 DNA sequence: TGTGCCACCCATAGACAGGGGCATGGCTACACCTTC.

There are a few counts of this clone. The chain has TRBV11-3 and TRBJ2-1; the D gene is possibly TRBD2 (6 bases). Trimming stripped 3 bases from V and 6 bases from J, with 12 bases between. CDR1 and CDR2 (germline): SGHNT, YENEEA. The CDR3 sequence is 14 residues long. CDR3 coding DNA: TGTGCCAGCAGCTTCGGGGGTGTGCGCAATGAGCAGTTCTTC. It encodes CASSFGGVRNEQFF.

This rearrangement joins TRBV2 to TRBJ2-3, with 7 bases that match TRBD1. The CDR3 has 14 residues. Germline V gene sequence: CDR1 SNHLY, CDR2 FYNNEI. V trimming: 5 bases; J trimming: 0 bases; junction bases outside the gene matches: 2. CDR3 in DNA: TGTGCCAGCAGTTTGGGACAGAGCACAGATACGCAGTATTTT. This encodes CASSLGQSTDTQYF.

The rearrangement joins TRBV6-1 to TRBJ1-3, with D tentatively TRBD1 (6 bases). Germline CDR1 is MNHNS and CDR2 is SASEGT. This CDR3 comprises 14 residues. V dropped 11 bases and J dropped 0 bases, with 14 bases sitting between them. The chain's CDR3 is CAGRQASSGNTIYF. In DNA form, the CDR3 reads TGTGCCGGAAGACAGGCCAGCTCTGGAAACACCATATATTTT.

This clone was counted only a few times. The chain links TRBV7-2 to TRBJ1-2, with TRBD1 identical over 12 bases. CDR1 SGHTA and CDR2 FQGNSA come from the germline V gene. CDR3 length: 15 residues. V lost 6 bases and J lost 8; bases outside the gene matches: 10. The CDR3 here is CASRPPGQGAVGYTF. The CDR3 DNA sequence: TGTGCCAGCAGGCCACCGGGACAGGGGGCGGTGGGCTACACCTTC. Full variable domain (remainder filled in from reference TRBV7-2 and TRBJ1-2): GAGVSQSPSNKVTEKGKDVELRCDPISGHTALYWYRQSLGQGLEFLIYFQGNSAPDKSGLPSDRFSAERTGGSVSTLTIQRTQQEDSAVYLCASRPPGQGAVGYTFGSGTRLTVV.